Sequencing of this T cell receptor (beta chain) was carried out in a study of shared clonotypes between healthy human individuals. Study at large: Three plates were used per donor for CD4 naive, three for CD4 memory, two for CD8 naive and one for CD8 memory. Regarding the study as a whole: The four-donor shared clonotypes exceeded non-shared clonotypes in generation probability, with non-shared ones scoring lower.

Germline loops: CDR1 MNHEY, CDR2 SMNVEV (reference sequence). The CDR3 spans 15 residues. J lost 11 bases, V lost 8 bases, and 19 bases had no gene match. On this clone: Antigen unknown.

The assay was run at deep level. Clones were sequenced by immunoSEQ multiplex PCR, and TCRdb holds only the in-frame ones, with some missing. The top ten hold under 0.65% of the sample, which has more than 850,000 clones, about 80% seen once. Splitting of CD4+ cells produced CD45RA+ naive and CD45RA-negative memory subsets. The material sequenced was memory CD4+ T cells from PBMCs. As to subset: CD45RA-negative fraction. The chain joins TRBV27 to TRBJ1-1, with 8 bases lining up with TRBD1. The source is a man aged 18 to 30 in good health. Some clones in this sample may be carry-over from other donors' samples. CDR3 protein: CASFRGRGQNAEAFF. CDR3 bases: TGTGCCAGCTTCAGAGGCAGGGGGCAAAACGCGGAGGCTTTCTTT.